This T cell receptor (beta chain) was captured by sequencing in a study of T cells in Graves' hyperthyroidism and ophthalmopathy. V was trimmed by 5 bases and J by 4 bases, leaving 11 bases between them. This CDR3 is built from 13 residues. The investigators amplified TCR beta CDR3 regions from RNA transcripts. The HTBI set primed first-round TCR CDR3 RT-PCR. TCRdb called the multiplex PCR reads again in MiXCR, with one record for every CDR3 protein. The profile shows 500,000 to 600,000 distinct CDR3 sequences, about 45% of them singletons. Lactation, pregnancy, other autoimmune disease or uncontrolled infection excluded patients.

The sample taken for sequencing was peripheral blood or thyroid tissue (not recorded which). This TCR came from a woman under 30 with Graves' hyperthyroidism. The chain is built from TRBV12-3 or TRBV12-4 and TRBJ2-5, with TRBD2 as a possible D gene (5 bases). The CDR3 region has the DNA TGTGCCAGCAGTCGGGCTGAGGGAGAGACCCAGTACTTC. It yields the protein CASSRAEGETQYF.